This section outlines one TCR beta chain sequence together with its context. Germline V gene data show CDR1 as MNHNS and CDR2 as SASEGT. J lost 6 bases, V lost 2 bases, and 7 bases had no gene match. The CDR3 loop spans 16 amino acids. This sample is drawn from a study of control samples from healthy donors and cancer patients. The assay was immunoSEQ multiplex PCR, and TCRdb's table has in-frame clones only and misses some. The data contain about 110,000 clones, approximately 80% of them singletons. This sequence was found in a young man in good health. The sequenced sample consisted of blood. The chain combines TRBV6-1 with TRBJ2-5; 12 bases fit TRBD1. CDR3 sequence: CASSENWDRGLKTQYF. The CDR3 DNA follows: TGTGCCAGCAGTGAAAACTGGGACAGGGGGCTAAAGACCCAGTACTTC.